A single sample gave rise to the 7 T cell receptor beta chains below, sequenced in a study of a mutant IDH1 vaccine in newly diagnosed glioma. Time point denoted: baseline, week 1 (first vaccination visit). Treatment: pre-vaccination baseline after standard-of-care therapy. Some clones are missing from TCRdb's copy, which holds only in-frame ones; the method was immunoSEQ multiplex PCR. The table has about 34,000 clones, about 80% seen once; the top ten hold roughly 8.6%. This specimen consisted of peripheral blood mononuclear cells (PBMCs), obtained from a glioma patient treated with radiotherapy, temozolomide or both. Receptor source: a man aged 50 or older with glioma. Some clones in this sample may be carry-over from other donors' samples.

The chain combines TRBV4-1 with TRBJ2-7, with 8 bases lining up with TRBD2. CDR3 length equals 15 residues. The junction had 5 bases not matched to a gene; V was cut back by 1 base and J by 3 bases. The germline V gene encodes CDR1 MGHRA and CDR2 YSYEKL. The CDR3 spells CASSQVGSGVYEQYF. CDR3 DNA sequence: TGCGCCAGCAGCCAAGTGGGTAGCGGGGTCTACGAGCAGTACTTC.

As to this clone: Germline is not matched at one junction end, which may reflect a read error. The chain employs TRBV15 and TRBJ2-1; D not certain. CDR1 is LNHNV and CDR2 is YYDKDF in the germline V gene (reference sequence). CDR3 length equals 14 residues. Written as DNA, the CDR3 is TGTGCCACCAGAAGAGCTCAGCCCTCCAATGAGCAGTTCTTC. Protein sequence: CATRRAQPSNEQFF.

The V and J genes are TRBV6-5 and TRBJ2-3; D is possibly TRBD1 (5 bases). Trimming left V 2 bases short and J 8 bases short, with 5 bases between. Germline-derived CDR1 and CDR2 are MNHEY and SVGAGI. This CDR3 spans 11 amino acids. CDR3 nucleotide sequence: TGTGCCAGCAGTTACAGGGGTACGCAGTATTTT. Translating gives CASSYRGTQYF.

V is TRBV5-4 and J is TRBJ2-1, with 8 positions matching TRBD2. From germline, CDR1 is SGHNT and CDR2 YYREEE (reference sequence). This CDR3 spans 15 amino acids. The V and J ends lost 4 bases and 0 bases, in that order; junction bases with no gene match: 3. The CDR3 DNA is TGTGCCAGCAGCCAGAGCGGGGGCTCCTACAATGAGCAGTTCTTC. Translation gives CASSQSGGSYNEQFF.

This chain uses TRBV6-5 with TRBJ1-1, with D uncertain. The CDR3 has 13 residues. Germline V lookup: CDR1 MNHEY, CDR2 SVGAGI. V lost 0 bases and J lost 8, with 10 bases in between. As DNA, the CDR3 is TGTGCCAGCAGTTACTCGACCTTCCGAGAAGCTTTCTTT. This codes for CASSYSTFREAFF.

This clone was recorded only once. The gene calls are TRBV27 and TRBJ2-2; 7 bases are a match to TRBD2. CDR1 and CDR2 (germline): MNHEY, SMNVEV (reference sequence). The CDR3 sequence is 16 residues long. Germline trimming cut 6 bases from V and 3 bases from J; bases unmatched to any gene: 10. CDR3 sequence reads: CASSPPGGGYTGELFF. The CDR3 DNA sequence: TGTGCCAGCAGCCCCCCTGGCGGGGGTTACACCGGGGAGCTGTTTTTT.

CDR3 sequence (DNA): TGTGCCTGGACGGCCCGGGAGAACACTGAAGCTTTCTTT. Translated: CAWTARENTEAFF. The chain uses TRBV30 and TRBJ1-1; D unclear. The CDR3 extends over 13 amino acids. The V and J ends lost 4 bases and 1 base respectively, with 10 bases between them. Germline CDR1 is GTSNPN and CDR2 is SVGIG (reference sequence).